Listed below are T cell receptor beta chains from one sample, sequenced in a study of blood T cell repertoires in COVID-19. TCRdb's table, derived via immunoSEQ multiplex PCR, lists solely in-frame clones and lacks some. The top ten clones hold 1.5% to 1.8% of a sample with roughly 34,000 clones, 90% of them seen once. Sequenced: peripheral blood. The receptors derive from a man in his sixties with active COVID-19. The CDR3 runs from the conserved cysteine through the conserved F or W. D genes are given only for firm matches. Size is omitted from some rows. Given values are once, few, many or a class for expanded clones.

d_gene | j_gene | v_gene | abundance | CDR3nt | CDR3aa
. | TRBJ2-2 | TRBV19 | . | TGTGCCAGTAGTAAACAGCAGAACACCGGGGAGCTGTTTTTT | CASSKQQNTGELFF
. | TRBJ1-1 | TRBV27 | . | TGTGCCAGCATCCCTAAGGGACCTCGGAGGGGAGCTTTCTTT | CASIPKGPRRGAFF
TRBD1 | TRBJ1-2 | TRBV5-6 | . | TGTGCCAGCAGCCCCCCGGGACAGGGCTATGGCTACACCTTC | CASSPPGQGYGYTF
TRBD2 | TRBJ2-1 | TRBV10-1 | . | TGCGCCAGCAGTGAGAGTGGAACTAGCGGGGTAAATGAGCAGTTCTTC | CASSESGTSGVNEQFF
TRBD2 | TRBJ2-3 | TRBV3-1/TRBV3-2 | . | TGTGCCAGCAGCCAGAGAGCGGGGGGGCCAGATACGCAGTATTTT | CASSQRAGGPDTQYF
. | TRBJ1-5 | TRBV19 | once | TGTGCCAGTAGTACCAGGGGATTAGGCCAGCCCCAGCATTTT | CASSTRGLGQPQHF
TRBD1 | TRBJ2-2 | TRBV6-5 | . | TGTGCCAGCAGCGTCACCGGACAGGGGTACGGGGAGCTGTTTTTT | CASSVTGQGYGELFF
TRBD2 | TRBJ2-2 | TRBV7-3 | . | TGTGCCAGCAGCTTCCTAGCGGGGACGAACACCGGGGAGCTGTTTTTT | CASSFLAGTNTGELFF
. | TRBJ2-7 | TRBV7-9 | . | TGTGCCAGCAGCTTAACAGGTACCTACGAGCAGTACTTC | CASSLTGTYEQYF
. | TRBJ1-6 | TRBV27 | . | TGTGCCAGCAGTTTATCATCCCCAAGGGGCCGGTCCGCATCACCCCTCCACTTT | CASSLSSPRGRSASPLHF
. | TRBJ2-2 | TRBV4-3 | . | TGCGCCAGCAGCCCGGGAAGGGAACTGAACACCGGGGAGCTGTTTTTT | CASSPGRELNTGELFF
. | TRBJ1-1 | TRBV10-3 | once | TGTGCCATCAGGGGCCCGACAGACAACACTGAAGCTTTCTTT | CAIRGPTDNTEAFF
. | TRBJ2-7 | TRBV5-1 | . | TGCGCCAGCAGCTTGGCTTCGGGGGGCGCGGGTGGATACGAGCAGTACTTC | CASSLASGGAGGYEQYF
. | TRBJ1-1 | TRBV7-6 | . | TGTGCCAGCAGCTTAGTTCCAGAGAACACTGAAGCTTTCTTT | CASSLVPENTEAFF
. | TRBJ1-5 | TRBV13 | . | TGTGCCAGCAGCGAAAGCGGGGGCAGGCATCAGCCCCAGCATTTT | CASSESGGRHQPQHF
. | TRBJ2-1 | TRBV11-3 | . | TGTGCCAGCAGCTTAGTTGGCGGCGACGATGAGCAGTTCTTC | CASSLVGGDDEQFF
. | TRBJ2-7 | TRBV5-1 | . | TGCGCCAGCAGCTTGACAGGGAAGGAGCAGTACTTC | CASSLTGKEQYF
. | TRBJ2-3 | TRBV4-1 | . | TGCGCCAGCAGCCAAGTCCCGGGGGCAGATACGCAGTATTTT | CASSQVPGADTQYF
TRBD2 | TRBJ2-7 | TRBV5-5 | . | TGTGCCAGCAGCCCAGGACTAGCGGGGGGCCTCAGCTCCTACGAGCAGTACTTC | CASSPGLAGGLSSYEQYF
TRBD2 | TRBJ2-3 | TRBV11-2 | once | TGTGCCAGCAGCCCCTTAAGCGGGGGGGCTGGAGATACGCAGTATTTT | CASSPLSGGAGDTQYF
. | TRBJ2-3 | TRBV11-3 | . | TGTGCCAGCAACGACGCCGAGGGAGATACGCAGTATTTT | CASNDAEGDTQYF
. | TRBJ2-2 | TRBV9 | . | TGTGCCAGCAGCGGCTATCCGAACACCGGGGAGCTGTTTTTT | CASSGYPNTGELFF
TRBD2 | TRBJ2-5 | TRBV19 | . | TGTGCCAGTAGTACCGAGTCGGGACTAGCGGGGGAAGAGACCCAGTACTTC | CASSTESGLAGEETQYF
TRBD1 | TRBJ1-6 | TRBV16 | . | TGTGCCAGCAGCCAATCGGGACAGGGAAATTCACCCCTCCACTTT | CASSQSGQGNSPLHF
TRBD1 | TRBJ1-1 | TRBV5-1 | . | TGCGCCAGCAGTCAGGGGGCGAATGAAGCTTTCTTT | CASSQGANEAFF
TRBD1 | TRBJ2-2 | TRBV6-6 | . | TGTGCCAGCAGCCGACCTGGGACAGGGGGCCGCACCGGGGAGCTGTTTTTT | CASSRPGTGGRTGELFF
TRBD1 | TRBJ1-1 | TRBV11-2 | few | TGTGCCAGCAGCACGGACAGGGTCTCGGCTTTCTTT | CASSTDRVSAFF
. | TRBJ2-7 | TRBV5-4 | . | TGTGCCAGCAGCCCCCACCCCGGGACAACTAACAGCGGCGACGAGCAGTACTTC | CASSPHPGTTNSGDEQYF
. | TRBJ1-6 | TRBV19 | . | TGTGCCAGTAGTATCGAACGACAGGCGAGAAATTCACCCCTCCACTTT | CASSIERQARNSPLHF
. | TRBJ1-2 | TRBV4-3 | . | TGCGCCAGCAGCCAAGACGGGCGGGTCGGCTACACCTTC | CASSQDGRVGYTF
TRBD1 | TRBJ2-5 | TRBV7-7 | . | TGTGCCAGCAGCGCAGGGGGCGGGACCCAGTACTTC | CASSAGGGTQYF
. | TRBJ2-3 | TRBV30 | . | TGTGCCTGGAGCGCCTTGGGGAGGTTAGATACGCAGTATTTT | CAWSALGRLDTQYF
. | TRBJ2-1 | TRBV27 | once | TGTGCCAGCAGTTTCGCGGGGGCGCACAGTGAGCAGTTCTTC | CASSFAGAHSEQFF
. | TRBJ1-3 | TRBV5-4 | once | TGTGCCAGCAGCCTACAGGGCGGTCGAAACACCATATATTTT | CASSLQGGRNTIYF
. | TRBJ1-1 | TRBV19 | . | TGTGCCAGTAGTTCCGGACAGAGGGGCACTGAAGCTTTCTTT | CASSSGQRGTEAFF